Shown below are 23 T cell receptor beta chains from a single sample sequenced in a study of cytomegalovirus exposure and HLA in healthy donors. 13 Jbeta primers and 60 Vbeta primers were used for the PCR. Only in-frame clones appear in the TCRdb table, and some are missing; sequencing was by immunoSEQ multiplex PCR. The sample lists roughly 72,000 clones, 74% seen once, with approximately 10% in the top ten. Sequences were obtained from PBMCs. The origin of the receptors is a human donor in good health.

The chain combines TRBV11-2 with TRBJ2-7; 7 bases agree with TRBD1. J was trimmed by 2 bases and V by 1 base; bases with no gene match: 5. The V gene's germline CDR1 is SGHAT and CDR2 FQNNGV. The CDR3 covers 15 residues. The CDR3 protein is CASSLVTGPTYEQYF. In nucleotides, the CDR3 is TGTGCCAGCAGCTTAGTGACAGGGCCGACCTACGAGCAGTACTTC. Drawing the rest from reference TRBV11-2 and TRBJ2-7, the complete variable domain is EAGVAQSPRYKIIEKRQSVAFWCNPISGHATLYWYQQILGQGPKLLIQFQNNGVVDDSQLPKDRFSAERLKGVDSTLKIQPAKLEDSAVYLCASSLVTGPTYEQYFGPGTRLTVT.

Of note for this clone: Compared with germline, one end of the junction differs, possibly owing to a read error. V and J are TRBV30 and TRBJ2-1; the match to TRBD2 covers 11 bases. CDR1 is GTSNPN and CDR2 is SVGIG in the germline V gene (reference sequence). CDR3 length: 13 residues. As DNA, the CDR3 is TGTGCCTGGAGTGTGACTTTAGGTAGCGGGGGGGTCTTC. It codes for CAWSVTLGSGGVF.

CDR3 nucleotide sequence: TGTGCCAGCAGCTTAGCCCCCGGGGGGACCCAGTACTTC. This sequence encodes CASSLAPGGTQYF. This sequence joins TRBV5-4 and TRBJ2-5, with D possibly being TRBD2 (6 bases). The length of the CDR3 is 13 residues. The germline V gene encodes CDR1 SGHNT and CDR2 YYREEE (reference sequence). Trimming pared 2 bases from V and 7 bases from J, leaving 12 bases between.

Comment on this clone: Different DNA sequences within this sample yield the same CDR3. The chain couples TRBV10-3 to TRBJ1-4; D unclear. Germline-derived CDR1 and CDR2 are ENHRY and SYGVKD. V shed 4 bases and J shed 7 bases, with 10 bases lying between them. The CDR3 contains 13 residues. DNA of the CDR3: TGTGCCATCAGTGGGAGGGATCGTGAAAAACTGTTTTTT. It translates to CAISGRDREKLFF.

V gene TRBV19 combines with J gene TRBJ2-3; 8 bases are a match to TRBD2. The ends lost 10 bases at V and 5 bases at J; junction bases unmatched: 23. CDR1 and CDR2 from the germline V gene are LNHDA and SQIVND (reference sequence). There are 18 residues in the CDR3. This chain's CDR3 is CATLSSRAGDGLGDTQYF. Written as DNA, the CDR3 is TGTGCCACCTTAAGCTCACGAGCGGGAGATGGATTGGGAGATACGCAGTATTTT.

This sequence joins TRBV4-2 and TRBJ1-5; 9 bases fit TRBD1. Germline V gene sequence: CDR1 LGHNA, CDR2 YNFKEQ. V lost 2 bases and J lost 9; bases outside the gene matches: 8. The CDR3 length is 15 residues. The CDR3 here is CASSQTGDRERPQHF. The CDR3 bases are TGTGCCAGCAGCCAAACAGGGGACAGGGAAAGGCCCCAGCATTTT.

The V call is TRBV7-9, the J call TRBJ2-2; D gene ambiguous. V shed 1 base and J shed 4 bases, with 13 bases lying between them. CDR1 and CDR2 (germline): SEHNR, FQNEAQ (reference sequence). The CDR3 is 16 residues long. The DNA of the CDR3 is TGTGCCAGCAGCTTAGTGGCCAACCCGGGCACCGGGGAGCTGTTTTTT. Its protein product is CASSLVANPGTGELFF. Together with reference TRBV7-9 and TRBJ2-2, the CDR3 gives the full variable domain: DTGVSQNPRHKITKRGQNVTFRCDPISEHNRLYWYRQTLGQGPEFLTYFQNEAQLEKSRLLSDRFSAERPKGSFSTLEIQRTEQGDSAMYLCASSLVANPGTGELFFGEGSRLTVL.

The CDR3 reads CASRTGILNTGELFF. The CDR3 DNA reads TGTGCCAGCAGGACCGGGATCCTGAACACCGGGGAGCTGTTTTTT. The chain uses TRBV6-5 and TRBJ2-2, with a possible D match to TRBD2 (5 bases). The germline V gene encodes CDR1 MNHEY and CDR2 SVGAGI. The CDR3 is made up of 15 amino acids. Trimming cost V 6 bases and J 1 base, with 12 bases left between them.

Notes on this clone: The junction shows a germline mismatch at one end, possibly a read error. This chain uses TRBV6-5 with TRBJ2-7; TRBD2 aligns across 8 bases. The CDR3 extends over 13 amino acids. The germline V gene encodes CDR1 MNHEY and CDR2 SVGAGI. The CDR3 here is CASGGGLSYEQYF. The CDR3 DNA is TGCGCTTCGGGGGGGGGTCTCTCCTACGAGCAGTACTTC.

The rearrangement links TRBV5-5 to TRBJ2-7; a weak D match, TRBD1 (5 bases). CDR3 length: 13 residues. The germline V gene has CDR1 SGHKS and CDR2 YYEKEE (reference sequence). V was pared by 2 bases and J by 3 bases, with 9 bases between. CDR3 sequence reads: CASSFGHGYEQYF. CDR3 DNA sequence: TGTGCCAGCAGCTTCGGACACGGCTACGAGCAGTACTTC.

V and J are TRBV9 and TRBJ2-6, with unresolved D. V was trimmed by 0 bases and J by 4 bases, leaving 8 bases between them. CDR1 and CDR2 (germline): SGDLS, YYNGEE. The CDR3 contains 15 residues. The CDR3 DNA sequence: TGTGCCAGCAGCGTAGGAGCTTCAGGGGCCAACGTCCTGACTTTC. It specifies CASSVGASGANVLTF. The whole variable domain, filled in from reference TRBV9 and TRBJ2-6, reads DSGVTQTPKHLITATGQRVTLRCSPRSGDLSVYWYQQSLDQGLQFLIQYYNGEERAKGNILERFSAQQFPDLHSELNLSSLELGDSALYFCASSVGASGANVLTFGAGSRLTVL.

J is TRBJ1-5 and V is TRBV15, with 12 bases lining up with TRBD1. Trimming took 3 bases from V and 7 from J; bases not matched to a gene: 7. This CDR3 is built from 16 residues. Germline V gene sequence: CDR1 LNHNV, CDR2 YYDKDF (reference sequence). Written as DNA, the CDR3 is TGTGCCACCAGCAGTAGGGACAGGGGGCCGGGACAGCCCCAGCATTTT. It codes for CATSSRDRGPGQPQHF.

The CDR3 sequence: CASSLQGASTEAFF. DNA for the CDR3: TGTGCCAGCAGCTTACAGGGGGCGTCCACTGAAGCTTTCTTT. The chain joins TRBV5-4 to TRBJ1-1, with 9 bases aligning to TRBD1. Per the germline V gene, CDR1 is SGHNT and CDR2 is YYREEE (reference sequence). CDR3 length equals 14 residues. With 2 bases clipped from V and 4 bases from J, the junction kept 3 bases outside the gene matches. Based on the CDR3 plus reference TRBV5-4 and TRBJ1-1, the full variable domain is ETGVTQSPTHLIKTRGQQVTLRCSSQSGHNTVSWYQQALGQGPQFIFQYYREEENGRGNFPPRFSGLQFPNYSSELNVNALELDDSALYLCASSLQGASTEAFFGQGTRLTVV.

This clone was recorded once. The chain is built from TRBV7-9 and TRBJ1-1; D uncertain. V gave up 2 bases and J gave up 2 bases, with 6 bases separating them. CDR3 length: 13 residues. Germline loops: CDR1 SEHNR, CDR2 FQNEAQ (reference sequence). The CDR3 protein is CASSLPLNTEAFF. For the CDR3, the DNA is TGTGCCAGCAGCTTACCCCTAAACACTGAAGCTTTCTTT.

This chain joins TRBV29-1 and TRBJ2-2; tentative D call: TRBD2 (5 bases). This CDR3 is 12 amino acids long. Trimming pared 6 bases from V and 6 bases from J, leaving 11 bases between. Germline CDR1 and CDR2: SQVTM and ANQGSEA. The CDR3, as DNA: TGCAGCGTATTTACCGGGGCCGGGGAGCTGTTTTTT. It encodes CSVFTGAGELFF.

The chain couples TRBV6-1 to TRBJ2-7; 8 bases fit TRBD2. This CDR3 comprises 16 residues. V shed 2 bases and J 4 bases; nucleotides not matched to a gene: 10. Looked up from germline, CDR1 is MNHNS and CDR2 is SASEGT. The CDR3 DNA is TGTGCCAGCAGTGAAAACGGGAGGGGGGGGCGGTACGAGCAGTACTTC. It is translated as CASSENGRGGRYEQYF.

This clone was seen more than once but under ten times. This sequence joins TRBV25-1 and TRBJ1-2; no definite D call. The CDR3 length is 14 residues. Deletions cut 1 base from V and 4 bases from J, with 10 bases between. Per the germline V gene, CDR1 is MGHDK and CDR2 is SYGVNS. CDR3 protein: CASSESTIPYGYTF. CDR3 in DNA: TGTGCCAGCAGTGAATCCACAATACCCTATGGCTACACCTTC.

This chain connects TRBV5-4 to TRBJ2-7; the match to TRBD1 covers 11 bases. With V trimmed by 3 bases and J by 5 bases, 4 bases remained unmatched. The CDR3 length is 14 residues. The germline gives CDR1 SGHNT, CDR2 YYREEE (reference sequence). CDR3 coding DNA: TGTGCCAGCAGCTCCCCGGGACAGGGGGACGAGCAGTACTTC. The encoded protein is CASSSPGQGDEQYF.

Only a few counts were recorded for this clone. The chain carries TRBV28 and TRBJ2-7, with 9 nucleotides matching TRBD1. Trimming removed 5 bases from V and 0 bases from J; junction bases left unmatched: 8. The CDR3 loop spans 16 amino acids. Germline loops: CDR1 MDHEN, CDR2 SYDVKM. The CDR3 DNA reads TGTGCCAGCAGTCCGAGGGGGACAGGGAGCTCCTACGAGCAGTACTTC. Translated: CASSPRGTGSSYEQYF. Looking up the rest from reference TRBV28 and TRBJ2-7 gives the full variable domain: DVKVTQSSRYLVKRTGEKVFLECVQDMDHENMFWYRQDPGLGLRLIYFSYDVKMKEKGDIPEGYSVSREKKERFSLILESASTNQTSMYLCASSPRGTGSSYEQYFGPGTRLTVT.

This rearrangement joins TRBV2 to TRBJ1-2; 7 nucleotides align to TRBD1. Per germline, CDR1 SNHLY and CDR2 FYNNEI. After removal of 5 bases from V and 0 bases from J, the junction contained 6 bases not matched to a gene. This CDR3 is built from 15 residues. CDR3 nucleotides: TGTGCCAGCAGTACACCGGGACAGACTAACTATGGCTACACCTTC. Residues: CASSTPGQTNYGYTF. Drawing the rest from reference TRBV2 and TRBJ1-2, the complete variable domain is EPEVTQTPSHQVTQMGQEVILRCVPISNHLYFYWYRQILGQKVEFLVSFYNNEISEKSEIFDDQFSVERPDGSNFTLKIRSTKLEDSAMYFCASSTPGQTNYGYTFGSGTRLTVV.

The J gene is TRBJ2-2, the V gene TRBV18, with D perhaps matching TRBD2 (6 bases). Germline values: CDR1 KGHSH, CDR2 LQKENI. V shed 0 bases and J shed 4 bases, with 15 bases lying between them. The CDR3 consists of 17 residues. CDR3 nucleotides: TGTGCCAGCTCACCACCGTCGACTAGGGGCGGCACCGGGGAGCTGTTTTTT. Encoded protein: CASSPPSTRGGTGELFF.

In its sample, this clone was seen a few times. The gene calls are TRBV11-3 and TRBJ2-7; no firm D call. Trimming cost V 1 base and J 0 bases, with 7 bases left between them. Germline CDR1 SGHNT, CDR2 YENEEA. The CDR3 extends over 14 amino acids. As DNA, the CDR3 is TGTGCCAGCAGCTTAGGAGACACCTCCTACGAGCAGTACTTC. Translating it yields CASSLGDTSYEQYF. Full variable domain (outside the CDR3, taken from reference TRBV11-3 and TRBJ2-7): EAGVVQSPRYKIIEKKQPVAFWCNPISGHNTLYWYLQNLGQGPELLIRYENEEAVDDSQLPKDRFSAERLKGVDSTLKIQPAELGDSAVYLCASSLGDTSYEQYFGPGTRLTVT.

The chain couples TRBV6-5 to TRBJ1-2; 7 bases align to TRBD1. The length of the CDR3 is 12 residues. Trimming took 5 bases from V and 8 from J; bases not matched to a gene: 5. Germline V gives CDR1 MNHEY, CDR2 SVGAGI. CDR3 loop: CASSERTGGYTF. As DNA, the CDR3 is TGTGCCAGCAGTGAACGGACAGGCGGCTACACCTTC.